This entry describes one T cell receptor beta chain. These data come from a study of blood T cell repertoires in COVID-19. Study-level background: Acute-phase and convalescent COVID-19 samples originated in the United States, Italy and Spain.

This CDR3 region has 19 residues. The germline V gene encodes CDR1 SGHVS and CDR2 FNYEAQ. Trimming pared 2 bases from V and 4 bases from J, leaving 24 bases between. The authors' processing: Amplifying reference gene primers gave estimates of nucleated cell counts. Profiling relied on immunoSEQ multiplex PCR, and the TCRdb table lists in-frame clones only, not all of them. That table furnishes V, J and clone size, whereas the DNA furnished D and trimming. The data hold fewer than 400,000 clones, with over 80% observed a single time. Sequencing was done on a sample of PBMCs or T cells enriched from blood (not recorded which). This sequence was found in a woman younger than 35 who had recovered from COVID-19. The V gene is TRBV7-6, the J gene TRBJ2-1, with D maybe TRBD2 (6 bases). The CDR3 reads CASSLTEIDAGRPYNEQFF. In nucleotides, the CDR3 is TGTGCCAGCAGCTTAACCGAAATTGATGCGGGGAGACCGTACAATGAGCAGTTCTTC.